The 19 T cell receptor beta chains below were found in one sample sequenced in a study of T cell responses to AZD1222 COVID-19 vaccine. Profiling relied on immunoSEQ multiplex PCR, and the TCRdb table lists in-frame clones only, not all of them. The sample consists of around 100,000 clones, 90% of them appearing once. This material consisted of peripheral blood, taken on day 0 of AZD1222 vaccination. These receptors all come from an adult in good health.

The gene calls are TRBV7-2 and TRBJ1-1; no definite D call. This CDR3 has 12 amino acids. V lost 6 bases and J lost 7, with 12 bases in between. Germline CDR1 reads SGHTA; CDR2 reads FQGNSA. CDR3 coding DNA: TGTGCCAGCAGAACATCCCCAGGTGAAGCTTTCTTT. Residues: CASRTSPGEAFF.

The chain joins TRBV28 to TRBJ1-1; D remains ambiguous. This CDR3 spans 13 amino acids. Per germline, CDR1 MDHEN and CDR2 SYDVKM. V lost 6 bases and J 5 bases, leaving 13 bases between the germline ends. This CDR3 reads CASSDWSVTEAFF. The CDR3 nucleotides read TGTGCCAGCAGCGACTGGAGTGTAACTGAAGCTTTCTTT.

The CDR3 DNA reads as TGTGCCAGCAGCTTAGTTGTTGGACTAGCGGGGGGATCTTACAATGAGCAGTTCTTC. It translates to CASSLVVGLAGGSYNEQFF. This chain links TRBV7-2 with TRBJ2-1; 14 nucleotides align to TRBD2. Unmatched junction bases numbered 9, after V lost 1 base and J lost 4 bases. The CDR3 is 19 residues long. Germline loops: CDR1 SGHTA, CDR2 FQGNSA.

The V call is TRBV6-5, the J call TRBJ2-3; perhaps TRBD1 as D (5 bases). Trimming pared 11 bases from V and 2 bases from J, leaving 8 bases between. The CDR3 covers 11 residues. Germline assignment: CDR1 MNHEY and CDR2 SVGAGI. The CDR3 spells CASGFTDTQYF. The CDR3, as DNA: TGTGCCTCAGGGTTCACAGATACGCAGTATTTT.

This clone was recorded a few times. This chain links TRBV5-1 with TRBJ1-2; D unclear. V was clipped by 2 bases and J by 8 bases, with 22 bases between them. The CDR3 is 16 amino acids. Germline V gives CDR1 SGHRS, CDR2 YFSETQ. The CDR3 coding sequence is TGCGCCAGCAGCTTTGGTATCGGCGTCGTTACGAGGGGCTACACCTTC. It translates to CASSFGIGVVTRGYTF.

The chain uses TRBV14 and TRBJ2-7; D assignment may be TRBD1 or TRBD2 (6 bases each). Germline V gene data show CDR1 as SGHDN and CDR2 as FVKESK. The CDR3 covers 17 residues. V lost 5 bases and J lost 0, with 20 bases in between. For the CDR3, the DNA is TGTGCCAGCAGCGCACGCTGGGGGGCTCTGACCTCCTACGAGCAGTACTTC. This encodes CASSARWGALTSYEQYF.

The chain combines TRBV6-5 with TRBJ1-2; perhaps TRBD1 as D (5 bases). Trimming cost V 8 bases and J 4 bases, with 20 bases left between them. The CDR3 extends over 15 amino acids. Germline V gene data show CDR1 as MNHEY and CDR2 as SVGAGI. The CDR3 nucleotides are TGTGCCAGCCGCCACCACAGGCTACCGATCTATGGCTACACCTTC. It translates to CASRHHRLPIYGYTF.

This clone has just one count. V gene TRBV7-2 combines with J gene TRBJ1-2; possibly TRBD1 for D (6 bases). The CDR3 extends over 13 amino acids. Germline V lookup: CDR1 SGHTA, CDR2 FQGNSA. The ends were cut back, 9 bases at V and 5 bases at J, with 16 bases in the middle. As DNA, the CDR3 is TGTGCCAGTAACAATAAGGGGGGGTATGGCTACACCTTC. Translating gives CASNNKGGYGYTF.

The count of this clone is one. This chain connects TRBV5-1 to TRBJ2-3; 7 bases agree with TRBD2. Germline V gene sequence: CDR1 SGHRS, CDR2 YFSETQ. Trimming removed 2 bases from V and 3 bases from J; junction bases left unmatched: 12. The length of the CDR3 is 17 residues. CDR3 bases: TGCGCCAGCAGCTTATATGGCATGGCTAGCGGAACAGATACGCAGTATTTT. Protein sequence: CASSLYGMASGTDTQYF.

The chain recombines TRBV24-1 with TRBJ1-2; 11 bases align to TRBD1. This CDR3 has 16 residues. Losses at the gene ends were 7 bases for V and 4 bases for J; bases not matched to a gene: 10. Germline V lookup: CDR1 KGHDR, CDR2 SFDVKD. CDR3: CATSDPGTGGSYGYTF. Here the CDR3 DNA reads TGTGCCACCAGCGACCCAGGGACAGGGGGGTCCTATGGCTACACCTTC.

This chain connects TRBV2 to TRBJ2-7; perhaps TRBD2 as D (6 bases). V was trimmed by 4 bases and J by 4 bases, leaving 14 bases between them. This CDR3 comprises 14 residues. Germline V gives CDR1 SNHLY, CDR2 FYNNEI. The CDR3 is CASSGLGGRYEQYF. Here the CDR3 DNA reads TGTGCCAGCAGTGGGCTGGGAGGTCGTTACGAGCAGTACTTC.

This rearrangement joins TRBV7-9 to TRBJ2-1, with a weak D call TRBD2 (7 bases). The CDR3 runs 15 residues. The germline CDR1 and CDR2 sequences are SEHNR and FQNEAQ (reference sequence). V shed 5 bases and J shed 7 bases, with 18 bases lying between them. The CDR3 DNA is TGTGCCAGCAGCCCACTGCTGGGGGGGCGAAATGAGCAGTTCTTC. It translates to CASSPLLGGRNEQFF.

The gene calls are TRBV24-1 and TRBJ2-3, with TRBD1 matching over 7 bases. The CDR3 is 15 amino acids. The germline gives CDR1 KGHDR, CDR2 SFDVKD. Germline trimming cut 7 bases from V and 2 bases from J; bases unmatched to any gene: 8. The CDR3 spells CATRGADRFTDTQYF. CDR3 nucleotides: TGTGCCACCAGGGGGGCGGACAGGTTCACAGATACGCAGTATTTT.

For this clone: Distinct nucleotide sequences in the sample also encode this CDR3. The chain couples TRBV11-2 to TRBJ2-1; 11 bases are a match to TRBD2. The length of the CDR3 is 17 residues. Germline assignment: CDR1 SGHAT and CDR2 FQNNGV. With 0 bases clipped from V and 3 bases from J, the junction kept 4 bases outside the gene matches. This CDR3 reads CASSLDLGLAGYNEQFF. The DNA for the CDR3 is TGTGCCAGCAGCTTAGATCTAGGACTAGCGGGCTACAATGAGCAGTTCTTC.

This sequence joins TRBV19 and TRBJ1-1, with no clear D. V was cut by 3 bases and J by 7 bases, with 12 bases left in between. This CDR3 is 13 amino acids long. Germline values: CDR1 LNHDA, CDR2 SQIVND (reference sequence). The CDR3 loop is CASSITGVSEAFF. DNA of the CDR3: TGTGCCAGTAGTATTACCGGGGTCAGTGAAGCTTTCTTT. Looking up the rest from reference TRBV19 and TRBJ1-1 gives the full variable domain: DGGITQSPKYLFRKEGQNVTLSCEQNLNHDAMYWYRQDPGQGLRLIYYSQIVNDFQKGDIAEGYSVSREKKESFPLTVTSAQKNPTAFYLCASSITGVSEAFFGQGTRLTVV.

The CDR3, as DNA: TGTGCCAGCACCGGGCTAGCGGGGGGTTATAATAATGGGGAGCTGTTTTTT. It codes for CASTGLAGGYNNGELFF. The J gene is TRBJ2-2, the V gene TRBV2, with 11 nucleotides matching TRBD2. The CDR3 runs to 17 residues. CDR1 SNHLY and CDR2 FYNNEI come from the germline V gene. The V gene end was trimmed by 7 bases and the J gene end by 8 bases; junction bases not matched to a gene: 15. Complete variable domain (other parts from reference TRBV2 and TRBJ2-2): EPEVTQTPSHQVTQMGQEVILRCVPISNHLYFYWYRQILGQKVEFLVSFYNNEISEKSEIFDDQFSVERPDGSNFTLKIRSTKLEDSAMYFCASTGLAGGYNNGELFFGEGSRLTVL.

The chain uses TRBV24-1 and TRBJ2-1; the D gene is possibly TRBD1 (5 bases). Germline values: CDR1 KGHDR, CDR2 SFDVKD. The CDR3 is made up of 14 amino acids. Trimming took off 4 bases at V and 6 bases at J, with 12 bases between the two ends. CDR3 coding DNA: TGTGCCACCAGTGACCGATCTAGGGGCAATGAGCAGTTCTTC. Its protein product is CATSDRSRGNEQFF.

The chain combines TRBV6-5 with TRBJ1-6; possible D gene TRBD1, 5 bases. The ends were cut back, 4 bases at V and 6 bases at J, with 10 bases in the middle. Germline V gives CDR1 MNHEY, CDR2 SVGAGI. This CDR3 comprises 14 residues. The DNA for the CDR3 is TGTGCCAGCAGTTCCAGGGTGGCTAATTCACCCCTCCACTTT. Its protein is CASSSRVANSPLHF.

The chain has TRBV5-6 and TRBJ2-7; D possibly corresponds to TRBD2 (6 bases). V lost 4 bases to trimming and J lost 2 bases, with 16 bases between them. In germline, CDR1 is SGHDT, CDR2 YYEEEE. The CDR3 consists of 15 residues. CDR3: CASSLGGRGAYEQYF. In nucleotides, the CDR3 is TGTGCCAGCAGCCTCGGGGGTAGAGGAGCCTACGAGCAGTACTTC.